This T cell receptor (beta chain) was identified in a study of T cell responses to AZD1222 COVID-19 vaccine. Data came from immunoSEQ multiplex PCR; TCRdb stores just in-frame clones and leaves some out. The sample lists roughly 150,000 clones; more than 85% were seen once. In regard to this clone: What it binds is not known.

Study results and caveats: Only a handful of individuals given AZD1222 were seropositive at baseline. There were mostly white British donors and more females than males, and clonal diversity was possibly underestimated.

Trimming pared 4 bases from V and 0 bases from J, leaving 7 bases between. The length of the CDR3 is 13 residues. The germline gives CDR1 SQVTM, CDR2 ANQGSEA. Source: peripheral blood, taken 28 days after the second AZD1222 dose. V is TRBV29-1 and J is TRBJ1-3; D is uncertain. The receptor comes from an adult who received the AZD1222 COVID-19 vaccine. CDR3 sequence (DNA): TGCAGCGTTGGGGGAGTCTCTGGAAACACCATATATTTT. This sequence encodes CSVGGVSGNTIYF.